This TCR beta chain was captured by sequencing in a study of long-term antiretroviral therapy in people with HIV. General observations from the study: It was observed that HIV repertoires exhibited narrower CDR3 length ranges than controls.

Survey level was the resolution at which the v3.0 immunoSEQ assay ran. Assay used: immunoSEQ multiplex PCR; TCRdb lists only in-frame clones, some missing. The repertoire has under 50,000 clones, roughly nine tenths of them found once; the top ten carry 4%. A minimum of one pre-ART and two post-ART PBMC samples existed for each donor. CDR1 SGHTA and CDR2 FQGNSA come from the germline V gene. Trimming took 4 bases from V and 1 from J; bases not matched to a gene: 2. This CDR3 has 15 residues. The count of this clone is one. Its specificity is unknown. This clonotype was sampled from a woman aged 50 to 65 with HIV. Sample: unsorted PBMCs, taken 1.2 years after starting antiretroviral therapy. The chain recombines TRBV7-2 with TRBJ1-3; 9 nucleotides agree with TRBD1. The CDR3 here is CASSSDRGSGNTIYF. CDR3 nucleotide sequence: TGTGCCAGCAGCTCTGACAGGGGGTCTGGAAACACCATATATTTT.